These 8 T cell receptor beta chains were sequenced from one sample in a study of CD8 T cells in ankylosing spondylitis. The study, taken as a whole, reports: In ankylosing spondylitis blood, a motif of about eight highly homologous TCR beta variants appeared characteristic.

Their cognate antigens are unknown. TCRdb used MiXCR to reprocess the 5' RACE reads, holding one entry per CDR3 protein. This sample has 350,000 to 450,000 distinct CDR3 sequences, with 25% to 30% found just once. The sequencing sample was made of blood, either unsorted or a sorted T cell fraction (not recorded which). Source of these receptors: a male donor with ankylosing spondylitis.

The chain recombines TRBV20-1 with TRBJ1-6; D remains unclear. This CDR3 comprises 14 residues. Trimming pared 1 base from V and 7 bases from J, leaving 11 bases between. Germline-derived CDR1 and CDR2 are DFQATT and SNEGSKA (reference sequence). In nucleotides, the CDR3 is TGCAGTGCTAGAGGGGTATTGGCGAATTCACCCCTCCACTTT. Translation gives CSARGVLANSPLHF.

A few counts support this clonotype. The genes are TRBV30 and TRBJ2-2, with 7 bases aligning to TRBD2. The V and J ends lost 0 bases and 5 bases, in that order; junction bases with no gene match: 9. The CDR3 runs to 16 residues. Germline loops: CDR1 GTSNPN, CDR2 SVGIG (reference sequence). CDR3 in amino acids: CAWSVRAGVKTGELFF. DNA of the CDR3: TGTGCCTGGAGTGTGCGGGCGGGAGTAAAAACCGGGGAGCTGTTTTTT.

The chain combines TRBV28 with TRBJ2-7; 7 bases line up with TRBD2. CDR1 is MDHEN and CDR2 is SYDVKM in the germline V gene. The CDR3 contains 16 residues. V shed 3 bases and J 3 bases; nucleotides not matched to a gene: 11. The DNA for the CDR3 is TGTGCCAGCAGTTTGGGATCGACTAGCAGGCGCTACGAGCAGTACGTC. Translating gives CASSLGSTSRRYEQYV.

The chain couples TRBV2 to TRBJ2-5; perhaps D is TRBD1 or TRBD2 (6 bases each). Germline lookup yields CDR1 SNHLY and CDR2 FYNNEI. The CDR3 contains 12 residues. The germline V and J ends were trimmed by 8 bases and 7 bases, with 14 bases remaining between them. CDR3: CASGQLEGTQYF. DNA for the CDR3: TGTGCCAGCGGACAGTTGGAGGGGACCCAGTACTTC.

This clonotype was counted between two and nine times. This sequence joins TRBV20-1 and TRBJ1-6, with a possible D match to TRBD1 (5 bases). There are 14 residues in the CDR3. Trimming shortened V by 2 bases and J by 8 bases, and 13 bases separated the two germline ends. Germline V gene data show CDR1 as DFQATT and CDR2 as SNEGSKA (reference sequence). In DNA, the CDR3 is TGCAGTGCTAGACACCGGAGGGGAGATTCACCCCTCCACTTT. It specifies CSARHRRGDSPLHF.

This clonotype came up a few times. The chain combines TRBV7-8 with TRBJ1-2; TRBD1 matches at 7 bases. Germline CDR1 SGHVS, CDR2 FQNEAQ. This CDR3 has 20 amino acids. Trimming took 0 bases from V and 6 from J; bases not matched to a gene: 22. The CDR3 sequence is CASSLARGLLGQMRNNGYTF. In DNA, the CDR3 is TGTGCCAGCAGCTTAGCCAGGGGTCTCCTGGGACAGATGAGGAATAATGGCTACACCTTC.

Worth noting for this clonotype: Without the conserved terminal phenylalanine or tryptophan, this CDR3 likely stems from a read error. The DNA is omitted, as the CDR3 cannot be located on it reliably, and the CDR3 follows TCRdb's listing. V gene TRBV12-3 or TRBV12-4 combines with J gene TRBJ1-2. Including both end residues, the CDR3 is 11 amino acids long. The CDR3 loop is CASSLSGTPAL.

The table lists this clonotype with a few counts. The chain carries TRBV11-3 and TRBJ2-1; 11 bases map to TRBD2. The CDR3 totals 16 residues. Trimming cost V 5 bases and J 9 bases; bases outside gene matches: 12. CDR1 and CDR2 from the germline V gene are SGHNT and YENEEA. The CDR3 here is CASSPQTSGNFGEQFF. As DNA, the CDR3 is TGTGCCAGCAGCCCGCAGACTAGCGGGAATTTCGGTGAGCAGTTCTTC.